What follows are 14 T cell receptor beta chains derived from one specimen sequenced in a study of cytomegalovirus exposure and HLA in healthy donors. Primers for the PCR totalled 60 Vbeta and 13 Jbeta. This table comes from immunoSEQ multiplex PCR, and its TCRdb copy is limited to in-frame clones, with some not included. Of around 140,000 clones listed, 70% to 85% were seen once; the top ten hold 1.5% to 2%. Material for sequencing was PBMCs. The receptors here all came from a man in his forties or fifties in good health and CMV-seronegative.

CDR3 in DNA: TGCGCCAGCAGCTGGGGACTAGCGGGAGGACAGTACGAGCAGTACTTC. This gives the protein CASSWGLAGGQYEQYF. The chain employs TRBV5-1 and TRBJ2-5, with TRBD2 identical over 15 bases. The J call may be incorrect, as the DNA end agrees better with TRBJ2-7. Germline V gene lookup returns CDR1 SGHRS and CDR2 YFSETQ. CDR3 length: 16 amino acids.

The chain carries TRBV5-6 and TRBJ2-1; D possibly corresponds to TRBD1 (5 bases). The V gene's germline CDR1 is SGHDT and CDR2 YYEEEE. The CDR3 covers 12 residues. Trimming took off 3 bases at V and 10 bases at J, with 11 bases between the two ends. DNA for the CDR3: TGTGCCAGCAGCTCAGGGAATAGCGAGCAGTTCTTC. It yields the protein CASSSGNSEQFF.

This clone was recorded only once. V usage is TRBV6-4 and J usage is TRBJ2-1, with 8 positions matching TRBD2. V trimming: 0 bases; J trimming: 7 bases; junction bases outside the gene matches: 8. Germline V gives CDR1 MRHNA, CDR2 SNTAGT. CDR3 length: 16 residues. CDR3 region: CASSDSSGRNMNEQFF. The CDR3 DNA follows: TGTGCCAGCAGTGACTCCAGCGGGAGAAATATGAATGAGCAGTTCTTC.

The chain joins TRBV28 to TRBJ1-2; 11 bases agree with TRBD1. The CDR3 length is 13 residues. Germline CDR1 MDHEN, CDR2 SYDVKM. V was clipped by 6 bases and J by 8 bases; unmatched bases: 5. For the CDR3, the DNA is TGTGCCAGCAGGTGGACAGGGGGCTACGGCTACACCTTC. It encodes CASRWTGGYGYTF.

The J gene is TRBJ2-1, the V gene TRBV7-9, with D tentatively TRBD2 (5 bases). V was shortened by 1 base and J by 9 bases, with 7 bases between the two germline ends. Looked up from germline, CDR1 is SEHNR and CDR2 is FQNEAQ (reference sequence). CDR3 length: 12 residues. CDR3 residues: CASSLEAAEQFF. In nucleotides, the CDR3 is TGTGCCAGCAGCTTAGAAGCGGCTGAGCAGTTCTTC.

The chain combines TRBV5-1 with TRBJ1-5; TRBD1 aligns across 7 bases. The CDR3 extends over 14 amino acids. V lost 1 base and J lost 2; bases outside the gene matches: 0. Germline CDR1 reads SGHRS; CDR2 reads YFSETQ. Here the CDR3 DNA reads TGCGCCAGCAGCTTGACAGGGGGCAATCAGCCCCAGCATTTT. Its translation is CASSLTGGNQPQHF. Full variable domain (missing parts from reference TRBV5-1 and TRBJ1-5): KAGVTQTPRYLIKTRGQQVTLSCSPISGHRSVSWYQQTPGQGLQFLFEYFSETQRNKGNFPGRFSGRQFSNSRSEMNVSTLELGDSALYLCASSLTGGNQPQHFGDGTRLSIL.

This chain links TRBV5-4 with TRBJ1-2, with D perhaps matching TRBD1 (6 bases). CDR1 is SGHNT, CDR2 YYREEE, per germline (reference sequence). Trimming removed 0 bases from V and 5 bases from J, with 17 bases in between. The length of the CDR3 is 16 residues. The CDR3 reads CASSLGTAPAFYGYTF. The CDR3 DNA reads TGTGCCAGCAGCTTGGGGACAGCCCCCGCCTTTTATGGCTACACCTTC.

The rearrangement links TRBV28 to TRBJ2-7; the match to TRBD2 covers 7 bases. V was pared by 5 bases and J by 4 bases, with 8 bases of the junction left unmatched. This CDR3 comprises 14 residues. The V gene's germline CDR1 is MDHEN and CDR2 SYDVKM. The DNA for the CDR3 is TGTGCCAGCAGTGGACCGGGACTACCATACGAGCAGTACTTC. Translated: CASSGPGLPYEQYF. Full variable domain (rest looked up from reference TRBV28 and TRBJ2-7): DVKVTQSSRYLVKRTGEKVFLECVQDMDHENMFWYRQDPGLGLRLIYFSYDVKMKEKGDIPEGYSVSREKKERFSLILESASTNQTSMYLCASSGPGLPYEQYFGPGTRLTVT.

V is TRBV19 and J is TRBJ1-1; D possibly corresponds to TRBD1 (5 bases). Germline V gene sequence: CDR1 LNHDA, CDR2 SQIVND (reference sequence). The V gene lost 3 bases and the J gene lost 1 base, with 6 bases spanning the gap. There are 13 residues in the CDR3. The CDR3 DNA follows: TGTGCCAGTAGTATCAGGGAGAACACTGAAGCTTTCTTT. This encodes CASSIRENTEAFF.

The chain employs TRBV7-9 and TRBJ2-7; 9 positions match TRBD1. V lost 5 bases, J lost 7 bases, and 15 bases stayed unmatched. In germline, CDR1 is SEHNR, CDR2 FQNEAQ (reference sequence). This CDR3 comprises 16 residues. The CDR3 protein is CASSTQQGASFREQYF. Here the CDR3 DNA reads TGTGCCAGCAGCACCCAACAGGGGGCGTCCTTTAGAGAGCAGTACTTC.

As concerns this clone: The junction differs from germline at one of its ends, possibly a read error. The chain joins TRBV4-3 to TRBJ2-6; TRBD1 might be the D (7 bases). The germline V gene encodes CDR1 LGHNA and CDR2 YSLEER. This CDR3 has 16 residues. CDR3 in amino acids: CASSQGQGSGANGLTF. CDR3 in DNA: TGCGCCAGCAGCCAAGGACAGGGATCGGGGGCCAACGGCCTGACTTTC.

Here the CDR3 reads CASSSPAGGPYNEQFF. CDR3 sequence (DNA): TGTGCCAGCAGTTCTCCAGCGGGGGGGCCTTACAATGAGCAGTTCTTC. The rearrangement links TRBV27 to TRBJ2-1; TRBD2 agrees at 10 bases. Per germline, CDR1 MNHEY and CDR2 SMNVEV (reference sequence). The CDR3 covers 16 residues. Unmatched junction bases numbered 7, after V lost 4 bases and J lost 4 bases.

CDR3 in DNA: TGTGCCAGCAGCTTAGCGGGACAGGTAACCCACAATGAGCAGTTCTTC. Translating gives CASSLAGQVTHNEQFF. The chain joins TRBV11-1 to TRBJ2-1; 8 nucleotides match TRBD1. The CDR3 is 16 amino acids. Germline V lookup: CDR1 SGHAT, CDR2 FQDESV (reference sequence). Trimming removed 0 bases from V and 5 bases from J; junction bases left unmatched: 6.

A remark on this clone: One end of the junction is discordant with germline, which a read error may explain. V usage is TRBV5-1 and J usage is TRBJ2-6; TRBD1 matches at 7 bases. Per the germline V gene, CDR1 is SGHRS and CDR2 is YFSETQ. The CDR3 contains 17 residues. The CDR3 loop is CASSLGQGSSGANGLTF. The CDR3 DNA follows: TGCGCCAGCAGCTTGGGACAGGGTAGCTCTGGGGCCAACGGCCTGACTTTC.